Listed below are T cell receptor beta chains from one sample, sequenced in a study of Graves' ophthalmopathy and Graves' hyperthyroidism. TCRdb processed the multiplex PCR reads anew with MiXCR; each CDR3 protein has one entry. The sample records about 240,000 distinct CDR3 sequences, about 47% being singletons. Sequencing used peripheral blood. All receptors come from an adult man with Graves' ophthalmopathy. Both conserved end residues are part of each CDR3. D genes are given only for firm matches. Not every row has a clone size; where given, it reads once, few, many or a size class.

cdr3_nt: TGCGCCAGCAGCATGACAGGGACCTACGAGCAGTACTTC; cdr3_aa: CASSMTGTYEQYF; j_call: TRBJ2-7; clone_size: many; v_call: TRBV10-1; d_call: TRBD1
cdr3_nt: TGTGCCAGCGGGGACAGGGTAACTTACGAGCAGTACTTC; cdr3_aa: CASGDRVTYEQYF; j_call: TRBJ2-7; clone_size: -; v_call: TRBV7-9; d_call: TRBD1
cdr3_nt: TGTGCCAGCAGCTTGGGCCAGGGGCCTGGAAACACCATATATTTT; cdr3_aa: CASSLGQGPGNTIYF; j_call: TRBJ1-3; clone_size: -; v_call: TRBV7-9; d_call: -
cdr3_nt: TGCAGCGTGGGTATAAACCCTTCCTCCTACGAGCAGTACTTC; cdr3_aa: CSVGINPSSYEQYF; j_call: TRBJ2-7; clone_size: -; v_call: TRBV29-1; d_call: -
cdr3_nt: TGTGCCAGCAGCTTAGAGACGAGGTACGAGCAGTACTTC; cdr3_aa: CASSLETRYEQYF; j_call: TRBJ2-7; clone_size: -; v_call: TRBV7-2; d_call: -
cdr3_nt: TGTGCCACCAGTTTAGTGGGGTACCATCAGCCCCAGCATTTT; cdr3_aa: CATSLVGYHQPQHF; j_call: TRBJ1-5; clone_size: -; v_call: TRBV24-1; d_call: -
cdr3_nt: TGTGCCAGCAGCCTCAATATTGGAGCATACGAGCAGTACTTC; cdr3_aa: CASSLNIGAYEQYF; j_call: TRBJ2-7; clone_size: -; v_call: TRBV11-2; d_call: -
cdr3_nt: TGTGCCAGCAGTGAGGGACAGTCGAACTCTGGAAACACCATATATTTT; cdr3_aa: CASSEGQSNSGNTIYF; j_call: TRBJ1-3; clone_size: -; v_call: TRBV2; d_call: TRBD1
cdr3_nt: TGTGCCAGCAGCCTAATCAGGGGCCAGAACACTGAAGCTTTCTTT; cdr3_aa: CASSLIRGQNTEAFF; j_call: TRBJ1-1; clone_size: -; v_call: TRBV4-1; d_call: -
cdr3_nt: TGCAGCGTCGCATTAGGGTGGAACACTGAAGCTTTCTTT; cdr3_aa: CSVALGWNTEAFF; j_call: TRBJ1-1; clone_size: -; v_call: TRBV29-1; d_call: -
cdr3_nt: TGCGCCAGCAGCCAATGGGGGGGACAAAACACTGAAGCTTTCTTT; cdr3_aa: CASSQWGGQNTEAFF; j_call: TRBJ1-1; clone_size: -; v_call: TRBV4-1; d_call: -
cdr3_nt: TGTGCCATTCAGGACAGGGGAAATCAGCCCCAGCATTTT; cdr3_aa: CAIQDRGNQPQHF; j_call: TRBJ1-5; clone_size: many; v_call: TRBV2; d_call: TRBD1
cdr3_nt: TGTGCCAGCAGTGGATGGACAGGCGGGCAGCCCCAGCATTTT; cdr3_aa: CASSGWTGGQPQHF; j_call: TRBJ1-5; clone_size: many; v_call: TRBV2; d_call: TRBD1
cdr3_nt: TGTGCCAGCAGCGACGGACAGGGAAAATCGAACACTGAAGCTTTCTTT; cdr3_aa: CASSDGQGKSNTEAFF; j_call: TRBJ1-1; clone_size: -; v_call: TRBV7-2; d_call: TRBD1
cdr3_nt: TGCAGTGCTAGGGGGGGGCTGAACACTGAAGCTTTCTTT; cdr3_aa: CSARGGLNTEAFF; j_call: TRBJ1-1; clone_size: -; v_call: TRBV20-1; d_call: -
cdr3_nt: TGTGCCAGTAGTGCGGACTATGTACAAGAGACCCAGTACTTC; cdr3_aa: CASSADYVQETQYF; j_call: TRBJ2-5; clone_size: -; v_call: TRBV19; d_call: -
cdr3_nt: TGCGCCAGCAGCCAAGTCGGGGGACCGGGACAGGAGAACTACGAGCAGTACTTC; cdr3_aa: CASSQVGGPGQENYEQYF; j_call: TRBJ2-7; clone_size: -; v_call: TRBV7-8; d_call: TRBD1
cdr3_nt: TGTGCCAGCTTCCAGGTGGGCTCTGGGGCCAACGTCCTGACTTTC; cdr3_aa: CASFQVGSGANVLTF; j_call: TRBJ2-6; clone_size: many; v_call: TRBV6-1; d_call: -
cdr3_nt: TGCGCCAGCAGCTCCGGGACAGGGCCCTACGAGCAGTACTTC; cdr3_aa: CASSSGTGPYEQYF; j_call: TRBJ2-7; clone_size: few; v_call: TRBV5-1; d_call: TRBD1
cdr3_nt: TGTGCCAGCAGCTTATTGGCGGGCCCCCAAGAGACCCAGTACTTC; cdr3_aa: CASSLLAGPQETQYF; j_call: TRBJ2-5; clone_size: -; v_call: TRBV7-3; d_call: -
cdr3_nt: TGTGCCAGCAGCCAAGTTAGTAGCTCTGGGGCCAACGTCCTGACTTTC; cdr3_aa: CASSQVSSSGANVLTF; j_call: TRBJ2-6; clone_size: -; v_call: TRBV7-9; d_call: -
cdr3_nt: TGCAGCGTTGCGTCAAGGTGGACAGATACGCAGTATTTT; cdr3_aa: CSVASRWTDTQYF; j_call: TRBJ2-3; clone_size: -; v_call: TRBV29-1; d_call: -
cdr3_nt: TGTGCCAGCAGTTTGTGGTCCGAGCAGTACTTC; cdr3_aa: CASSLWSEQYF; j_call: TRBJ2-7; clone_size: few; v_call: TRBV28; d_call: -
cdr3_nt: TGCGCCAGCAGCATGACTAGCGGGTACGAGCAGTACTTC; cdr3_aa: CASSMTSGYEQYF; j_call: TRBJ2-7; clone_size: once; v_call: TRBV10-1; d_call: TRBD2
cdr3_nt: TGTGCCAGCAAAGGACAGAACGAGCAGTACTTC; cdr3_aa: CASKGQNEQYF; j_call: TRBJ2-7; clone_size: few; v_call: TRBV2; d_call: -
cdr3_nt: TGCAGCGGAAGGACAGATCCCCGGGAGACCCAGTACTTC; cdr3_aa: CSGRTDPRETQYF; j_call: TRBJ2-5; clone_size: -; v_call: TRBV29-1; d_call: -
cdr3_nt: TGTGCCAGCAGTTACTCGGGACAGGATTGGAGCGGGGAGCTGTTTTTT; cdr3_aa: CASSYSGQDWSGELFF; j_call: TRBJ2-2; clone_size: -; v_call: TRBV10-2; d_call: TRBD1
cdr3_nt: TGTGCCAGCAGCGGGGATCCGAGTCGAGCTTTCTTT; cdr3_aa: CASSGDPSRAFF; j_call: TRBJ1-1; clone_size: -; v_call: TRBV2; d_call: -
cdr3_nt: TGCAGCGCCACCCAAAGGGGGGGCTCCGAGCAGTACTTC; cdr3_aa: CSATQRGGSEQYF; j_call: TRBJ2-7; clone_size: -; v_call: TRBV29-1; d_call: -
cdr3_nt: TGCGCCAGCAGCCCAAAGGTGGGAAGCGGGACAGATACGCAGTATTTT; cdr3_aa: CASSPKVGSGTDTQYF; j_call: TRBJ2-3; clone_size: -; v_call: TRBV5-1; d_call: -